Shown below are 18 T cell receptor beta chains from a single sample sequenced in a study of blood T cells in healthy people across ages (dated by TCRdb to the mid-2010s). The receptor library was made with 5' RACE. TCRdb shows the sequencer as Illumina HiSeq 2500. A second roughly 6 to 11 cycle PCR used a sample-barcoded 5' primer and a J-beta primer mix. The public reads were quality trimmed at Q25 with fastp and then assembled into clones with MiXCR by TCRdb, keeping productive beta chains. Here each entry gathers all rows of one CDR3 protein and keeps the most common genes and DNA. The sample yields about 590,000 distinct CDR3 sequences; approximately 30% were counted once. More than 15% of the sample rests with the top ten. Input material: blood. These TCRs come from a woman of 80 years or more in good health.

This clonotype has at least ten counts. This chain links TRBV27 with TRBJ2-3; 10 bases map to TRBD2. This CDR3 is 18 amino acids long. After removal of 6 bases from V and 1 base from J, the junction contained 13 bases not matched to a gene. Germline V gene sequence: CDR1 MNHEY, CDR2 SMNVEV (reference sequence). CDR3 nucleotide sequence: TGTGCCAGCAGCCCCGAAGCGGGGGGGGGACGGGGCACAGATACGCAGTATTTT. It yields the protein CASSPEAGGGRGTDTQYF.

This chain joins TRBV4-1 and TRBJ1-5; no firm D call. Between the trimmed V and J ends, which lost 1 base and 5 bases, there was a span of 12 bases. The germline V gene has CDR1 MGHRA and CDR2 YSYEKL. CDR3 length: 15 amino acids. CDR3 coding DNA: TGCGCCAGCAGCCAAGTTGCACAACCAGATCAGCCCCAGCATTTT. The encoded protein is CASSQVAQPDQPQHF.

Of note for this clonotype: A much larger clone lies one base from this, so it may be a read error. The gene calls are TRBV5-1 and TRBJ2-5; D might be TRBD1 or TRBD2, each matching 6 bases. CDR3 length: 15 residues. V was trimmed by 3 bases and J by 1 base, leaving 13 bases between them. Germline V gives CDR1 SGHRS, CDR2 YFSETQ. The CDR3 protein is CASSSEQGGQETQYF. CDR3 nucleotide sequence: TGCGCCAGCAGCTCGGAACAGGGAGGCCAAGAGACCCAGTACTTC. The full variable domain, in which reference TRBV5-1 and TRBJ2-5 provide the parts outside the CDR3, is KAGVTQTPRYLIKTRGQQVTLSCSPISGHRSVSWYQQTPGQGLQFLFEYFSETQRNKGNFPGRFSGRQFSNSRSEMNVSTLELGDSALYLCASSSEQGGQETQYFGPGTRLLVL.

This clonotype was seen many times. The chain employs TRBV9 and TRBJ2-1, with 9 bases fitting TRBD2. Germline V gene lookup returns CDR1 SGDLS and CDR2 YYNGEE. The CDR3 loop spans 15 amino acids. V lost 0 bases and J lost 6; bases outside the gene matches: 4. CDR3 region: CASSVGGGASNEQFF. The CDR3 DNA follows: TGTGCCAGCAGCGTAGGCGGGGGGGCGAGCAATGAGCAGTTCTTC. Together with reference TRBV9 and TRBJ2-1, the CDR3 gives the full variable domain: DSGVTQTPKHLITATGQRVTLRCSPRSGDLSVYWYQQSLDQGLQFLIQYYNGEERAKGNILERFSAQQFPDLHSELNLSSLELGDSALYFCASSVGGGASNEQFFGPGTRLTVL.

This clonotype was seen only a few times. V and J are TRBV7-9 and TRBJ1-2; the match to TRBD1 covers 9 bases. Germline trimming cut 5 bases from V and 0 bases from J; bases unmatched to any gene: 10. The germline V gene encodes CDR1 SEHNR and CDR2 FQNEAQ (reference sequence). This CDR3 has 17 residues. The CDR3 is CASSPGTGSGTNYGYTF. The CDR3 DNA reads TGTGCCAGCAGCCCCGGGACAGGGAGTGGTACTAACTATGGCTACACCTTC.

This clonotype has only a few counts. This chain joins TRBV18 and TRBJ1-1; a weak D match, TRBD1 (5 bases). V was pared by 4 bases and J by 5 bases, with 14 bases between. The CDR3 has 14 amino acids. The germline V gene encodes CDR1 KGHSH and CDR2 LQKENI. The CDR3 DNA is TGTGCCAGCTCACTAAAGTCCGGGGCAACTGAAGCTTTCTTT. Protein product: CASSLKSGATEAFF.

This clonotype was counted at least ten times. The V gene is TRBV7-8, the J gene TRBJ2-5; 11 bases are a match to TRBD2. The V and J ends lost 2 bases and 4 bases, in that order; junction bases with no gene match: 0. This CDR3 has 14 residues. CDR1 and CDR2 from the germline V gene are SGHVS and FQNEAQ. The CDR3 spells CASSLTSGGETQYF. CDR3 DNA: TGTGCCAGCAGCTTAACTAGCGGGGGAGAGACCCAGTACTTC.

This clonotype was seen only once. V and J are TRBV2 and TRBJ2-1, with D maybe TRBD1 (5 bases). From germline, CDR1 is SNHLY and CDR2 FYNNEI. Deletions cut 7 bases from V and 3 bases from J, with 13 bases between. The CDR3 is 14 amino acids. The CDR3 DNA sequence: TGTGCCAGCATAAGGGGTCAGATCTACAATGAGCAGTTCTTC. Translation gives CASIRGQIYNEQFF. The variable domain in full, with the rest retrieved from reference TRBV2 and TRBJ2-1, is EPEVTQTPSHQVTQMGQEVILRCVPISNHLYFYWYRQILGQKVEFLVSFYNNEISEKSEIFDDQFSVERPDGSNFTLKIRSTKLEDSAMYFCASIRGQIYNEQFFGPGTRLTVL.

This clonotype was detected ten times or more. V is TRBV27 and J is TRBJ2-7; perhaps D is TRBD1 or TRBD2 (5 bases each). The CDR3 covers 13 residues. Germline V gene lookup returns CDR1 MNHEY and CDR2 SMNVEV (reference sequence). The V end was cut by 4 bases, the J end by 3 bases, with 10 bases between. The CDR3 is CASSWGLFYEQYF. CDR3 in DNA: TGTGCCAGCAGTTGGGGGTTATTCTACGAGCAGTACTTC.

The CDR3 sequence: CASSPPHQPYNEQFF. The CDR3 coding sequence is TGTGCCAGCTCACCACCCCACCAGCCCTACAATGAGCAGTTCTTC. This chain joins TRBV18 and TRBJ2-1, with no clear D. This CDR3 contains 15 residues. CDR1 KGHSH and CDR2 LQKENI come from the germline V gene. Trimming shortened V by 0 bases and J by 2 bases, and 8 bases separated the two germline ends.

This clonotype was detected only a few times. CDR3 loop: CASSLRTGGQRFEAFF. The CDR3 nucleotides read TGCGCCAGCAGCTTGAGAACCGGGGGACAGAGGTTTGAAGCTTTCTTT. The V call is TRBV5-1, the J call TRBJ1-1, with TRBD1 matching 7 bases. This CDR3 region has 16 residues. The germline V gene has CDR1 SGHRS and CDR2 YFSETQ. The V gene end was trimmed by 1 base and the J gene end by 7 bases; junction bases not matched to a gene: 13.

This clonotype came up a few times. The CDR3 spells CASSPSSGVGTGELFF. The CDR3 nucleotides read TGCGCCAGCAGCCCGTCTAGCGGGGTTGGCACCGGGGAGCTGTTTTTT. The chain combines TRBV5-1 with TRBJ2-2; 9 bases map to TRBD2. Looked up from germline, CDR1 is SGHRS and CDR2 is YFSETQ. The CDR3 loop spans 16 amino acids. V trimming: 4 bases; J trimming: 4 bases; junction bases outside the gene matches: 8.

The CDR3 protein is CASTTPSGGAATQYF. For the CDR3, the DNA is TGTGCCAGTACCACCCCGAGCGGGGGGGCCGCTACGCAGTATTTT. The chain carries TRBV19 and TRBJ2-3; 10 bases fit TRBD2. This CDR3 is built from 15 residues. With V trimmed by 7 bases and J by 8 bases, 12 bases remained unmatched. Germline CDR1 and CDR2: LNHDA and SQIVND (reference sequence).

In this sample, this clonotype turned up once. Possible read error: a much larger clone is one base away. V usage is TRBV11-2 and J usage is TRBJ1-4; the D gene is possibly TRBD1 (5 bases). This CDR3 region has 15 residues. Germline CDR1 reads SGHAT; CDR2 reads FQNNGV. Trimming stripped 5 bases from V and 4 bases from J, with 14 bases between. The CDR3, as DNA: TGTGCCAGCAGCCCTGGGGCAGAGGGTAATGAAAAACTGTTTTTT. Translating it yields CASSPGAEGNEKLFF.

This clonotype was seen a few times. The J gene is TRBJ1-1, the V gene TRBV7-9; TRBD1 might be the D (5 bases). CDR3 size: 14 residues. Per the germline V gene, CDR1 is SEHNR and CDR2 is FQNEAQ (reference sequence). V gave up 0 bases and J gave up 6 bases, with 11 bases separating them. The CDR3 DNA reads TGTGCCAGCAGCTTAGCACAGGCCAGGGCTGAAGCTTTCTTT. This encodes CASSLAQARAEAFF.

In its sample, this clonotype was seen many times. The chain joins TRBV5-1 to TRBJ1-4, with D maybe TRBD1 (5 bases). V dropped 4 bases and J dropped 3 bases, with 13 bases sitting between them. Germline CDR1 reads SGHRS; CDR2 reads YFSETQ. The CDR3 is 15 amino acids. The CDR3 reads CASSRGGAANEKLFF. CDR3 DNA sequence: TGCGCCAGCAGCCGTGGCGGGGCAGCTAATGAAAAACTGTTTTTT. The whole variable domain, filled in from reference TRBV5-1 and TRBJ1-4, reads KAGVTQTPRYLIKTRGQQVTLSCSPISGHRSVSWYQQTPGQGLQFLFEYFSETQRNKGNFPGRFSGRQFSNSRSEMNVSTLELGDSALYLCASSRGGAANEKLFFGSGTQLSVL.

The CDR3 sequence is CASSQTGGTTMSEQFF. CDR3 nucleotides: TGCGCCAGCAGCCAAACCGGCGGCACTACAATGAGTGAGCAGTTCTTC. The V call is TRBV4-1, the J call TRBJ2-1; D gene ambiguous. The CDR3 spans 16 residues. The V gene lost 2 bases and the J gene lost 9 bases, with 20 bases spanning the gap. The germline CDR1 and CDR2 sequences are MGHRA and YSYEKL.

This chain's CDR3 is CASSYRQGRHTQYF. CDR3 DNA: TGTGCCAGCAGTTACCGACAGGGGAGGCATACGCAGTATTTT. The J gene is TRBJ2-3, the V gene TRBV12-3 or TRBV12-4; TRBD1 matches at 8 bases. CDR3 length: 14 amino acids. J was trimmed by 7 bases and V by 4 bases; bases with no gene match: 7.